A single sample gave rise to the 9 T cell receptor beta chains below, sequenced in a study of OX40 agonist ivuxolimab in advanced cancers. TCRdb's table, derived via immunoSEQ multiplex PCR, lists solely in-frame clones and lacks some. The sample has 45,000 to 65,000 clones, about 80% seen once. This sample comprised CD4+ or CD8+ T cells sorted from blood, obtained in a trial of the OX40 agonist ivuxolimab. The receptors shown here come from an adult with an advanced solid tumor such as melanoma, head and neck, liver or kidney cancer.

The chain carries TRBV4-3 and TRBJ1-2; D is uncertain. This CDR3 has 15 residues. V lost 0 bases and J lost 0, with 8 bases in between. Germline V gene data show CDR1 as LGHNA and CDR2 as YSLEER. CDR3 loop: CASSQETVANYGYTF. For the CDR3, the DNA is TGCGCCAGCAGCCAAGAGACGGTAGCTAACTATGGCTACACCTTC.

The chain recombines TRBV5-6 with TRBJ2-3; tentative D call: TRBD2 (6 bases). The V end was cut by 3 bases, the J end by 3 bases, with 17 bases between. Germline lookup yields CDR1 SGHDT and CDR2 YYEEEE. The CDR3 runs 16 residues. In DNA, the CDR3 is TGTGCCAGCAGCTCGATGGGAGCCGGGGGTACAGATACGCAGTATTTT. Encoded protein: CASSSMGAGGTDTQYF.

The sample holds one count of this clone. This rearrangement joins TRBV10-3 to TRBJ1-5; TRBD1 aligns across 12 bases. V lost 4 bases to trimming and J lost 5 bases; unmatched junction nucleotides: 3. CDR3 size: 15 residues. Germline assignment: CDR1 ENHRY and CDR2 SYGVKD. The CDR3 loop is CAISAGQGADQPQHF. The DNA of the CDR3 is TGTGCCATCAGTGCGGGACAGGGGGCAGATCAGCCCCAGCATTTT.

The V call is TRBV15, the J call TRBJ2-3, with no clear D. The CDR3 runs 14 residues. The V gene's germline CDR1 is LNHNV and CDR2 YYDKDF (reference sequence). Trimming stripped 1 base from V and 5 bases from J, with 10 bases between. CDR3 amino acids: CATSRARVGDTQYF. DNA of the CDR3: TGTGCCACCAGCAGAGCCCGGGTAGGAGATACGCAGTATTTT.

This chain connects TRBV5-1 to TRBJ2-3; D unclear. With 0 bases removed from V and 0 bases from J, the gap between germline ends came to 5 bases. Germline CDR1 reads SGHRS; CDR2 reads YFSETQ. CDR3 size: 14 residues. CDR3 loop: CASSLGGSTDTQYF. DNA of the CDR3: TGCGCCAGCAGCTTGGGTGGGAGCACAGATACGCAGTATTTT.

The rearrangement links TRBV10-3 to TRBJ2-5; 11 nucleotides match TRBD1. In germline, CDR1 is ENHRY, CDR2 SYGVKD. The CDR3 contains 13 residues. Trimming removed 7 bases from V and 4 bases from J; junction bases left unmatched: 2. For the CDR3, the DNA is TGTGCCATCATGGGACAGGGGGGAGAGACCCAGTACTTC. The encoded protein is CAIMGQGGETQYF.

The CDR3 here is CASSVQTGELFF. The CDR3 DNA reads TGTGCCAGCAGCGTACAAACCGGGGAGCTGTTTTTT. This rearrangement joins TRBV9 to TRBJ2-2; D uncertain. This CDR3 has 12 amino acids. Germline-derived CDR1 and CDR2 are SGDLS and YYNGEE. Trimming stripped 1 base from V and 5 bases from J, with 3 bases between.

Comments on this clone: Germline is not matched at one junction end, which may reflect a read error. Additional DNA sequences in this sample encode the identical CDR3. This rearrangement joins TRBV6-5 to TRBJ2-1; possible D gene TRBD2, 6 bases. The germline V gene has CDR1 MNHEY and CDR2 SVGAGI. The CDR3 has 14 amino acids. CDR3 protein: CASSTRGVRNEQFF. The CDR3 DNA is TGCGCCAGCAGTACCCGCGGGGTCCGCAATGAGCAGTTCTTC.

In DNA, the CDR3 is TGTGCCAGCAGCCCCCTTCGCGGTGAGCAGTTCTTC. Protein product: CASSPLRGEQFF. The chain links TRBV6-5 to TRBJ2-1; D not certain. This CDR3 has 12 residues. Per the germline V gene, CDR1 is MNHEY and CDR2 is SVGAGI. V shed 6 bases and J shed 9 bases, with 12 bases lying between them.